Shown below are 22 T cell receptor beta chains from a single sample sequenced in a study of beta chain features in type 1 diabetes. Study results and caveats: Across all four CD4+ subsets, people with type 1 diabetes showed modestly shorter TCRB CDR3s.

No antigen is known for these receptors. Reverse transcription of all isolated RNA meant that expressed TCRB transcripts were sequenced. The table came from immunoSEQ multiplex PCR; TCRdb's copy has only in-frame clones and leaves some out. This sample has approximately 130,000 clones, with about 18% found just once. The sample consisted of central memory CD4+ T cells from blood. Receptors originate from a man in his late teens or twenties with type 1 diabetes.

In this sample, this clone turned up a few times. The genes are TRBV7-2 and TRBJ2-3; 8 bases are shared with TRBD2. Germline V CDR1 and CDR2: SGHTA, FQGNSA. J was trimmed by 4 bases and V by 0 bases; bases with no gene match: 9. This CDR3 spans 17 amino acids. CDR3 sequence: CASSLAAAGAGSDTQYF. For the CDR3, the DNA is TGTGCCAGCAGCTTAGCTGCAGCGGGAGCCGGATCAGATACGCAGTATTTT.

This clone has just a few counts. This chain connects TRBV15 to TRBJ1-1, with D possibly TRBD1 on 5 matching bases. Germline V gene sequence: CDR1 LNHNV, CDR2 YYDKDF (reference sequence). This CDR3 is built from 15 residues. Trimming took 1 base from V and 5 from J, leaving 14 bases between them. The CDR3 protein is CATSRGSAGRTEAFF. The CDR3 coding sequence is TGTGCCACCAGCAGAGGTTCGGCAGGGCGAACTGAAGCTTTCTTT.

The rearrangement uses TRBV29-1 and TRBJ2-1, with 9 bases identical to TRBD2. The ends lost 7 bases at V and 6 bases at J; junction bases unmatched: 10. Per the germline V gene, CDR1 is SQVTM and CDR2 is ANQGSEA. This CDR3 is 14 amino acids long. CDR3 bases: TGCAGCGGGGCGGCGGGAGGGCCAGGCAATGAGCAGTTCTTC. Protein sequence: CSGAAGGPGNEQFF.

The V call is TRBV4-1, the J call TRBJ2-5; D is uncertain. There are 14 residues in the CDR3. Trimming cost V 2 bases and J 5 bases, with 12 bases left between them. The germline V gene encodes CDR1 MGHRA and CDR2 YSYEKL. CDR3 bases: TGCGCCAGCAGCCAACTAGGGTTGATGGAGACCCAGTACTTC. This encodes CASSQLGLMETQYF.

This clone was counted many times. The rearrangement joins TRBV30 to TRBJ2-5, with TRBD2 matching 12 bases. Germline V CDR1 and CDR2: GTSNPN, SVGIG (reference sequence). This CDR3 is 13 amino acids long. The trim removed 8 bases at V and 5 bases at J, leaving 6 bases unmatched. This CDR3 reads CARSGTSGETQYF. The DNA of the CDR3 is TGTGCCCGTTCCGGGACTAGCGGGGAGACCCAGTACTTC.

There are a few counts of this clone. This chain connects TRBV6-5 to TRBJ2-1; no clear D. V shed 0 bases and J shed 7 bases, with 13 bases lying between them. The germline V gene encodes CDR1 MNHEY and CDR2 SVGAGI. The length of the CDR3 is 15 residues. The CDR3 DNA follows: TGTGCCAGCAGTTACTCGTGGGGTCAGGTGAATGAGCAGTTCTTC. It translates to CASSYSWGQVNEQFF.

The chain combines TRBV5-1 with TRBJ1-2; unclear D gene. Trimming shortened V by 1 base and J by 2 bases, and 12 bases separated the two germline ends. This CDR3 has 15 residues. Germline CDR1 and CDR2: SGHRS and YFSETQ. This CDR3 is CASSLTQAINYGYTF. Written as DNA, the CDR3 is TGCGCCAGCAGCTTGACGCAGGCCATAAACTATGGCTACACCTTC.

This clone was seen a few times. The rearrangement joins TRBV6-1 to TRBJ2-7; the D is unclear. This CDR3 spans 11 amino acids. Trimming cost V 4 bases and J 4 bases, with 5 bases left between them. The germline V gene encodes CDR1 MNHNS and CDR2 SASEGT. The CDR3 spells CASSGRYEQYF. In DNA, the CDR3 is TGTGCCAGCAGTGGACGGTACGAGCAGTACTTC.

The chain is built from TRBV5-1 and TRBJ1-2; 9 nucleotides align to TRBD1. V shed 4 bases and J 3 bases; nucleotides not matched to a gene: 4. The CDR3 totals 14 residues. Germline-derived CDR1 and CDR2 are SGHRS and YFSETQ. The CDR3 here is CASSATGGDYGYTF. The CDR3 DNA reads TGCGCCAGCAGCGCGACAGGGGGAGACTATGGCTACACCTTC.

This clone was detected only a few times. The V call is TRBV30, the J call TRBJ1-1; 9 nucleotides line up with TRBD1. Germline CDR1 GTSNPN, CDR2 SVGIG (reference sequence). The J segment lost 3 bases and the V segment lost 2 bases, leaving 10 bases of the junction unmatched. CDR3 size: 16 residues. The CDR3 loop is CAWSSGQGRGDTEAFF. The CDR3, as DNA: TGTGCCTGGAGTTCTGGACAGGGGAGGGGAGACACTGAAGCTTTCTTT.

The chain has TRBV9 and TRBJ1-2; maybe TRBD1 (5 bases). Germline CDR1 SGDLS, CDR2 YYNGEE. This CDR3 has 12 amino acids. V was clipped by 4 bases and J by 4 bases, with 8 bases between them. CDR3 residues: CASSQGFYGYTF. DNA for the CDR3: TGTGCCAGCAGCCAGGGCTTCTATGGCTACACCTTC.

For the CDR3, the DNA is TGTGCCAGCAGCTCGTACAGGGGTCCTCTCGAGCAGTACTTC. It specifies CASSSYRGPLEQYF. The J gene is TRBJ2-7, the V gene TRBV11-2; 7 bases align to TRBD1. Unmatched junction bases numbered 9, after V lost 4 bases and J lost 6 bases. This CDR3 region has 14 residues. The germline CDR1 and CDR2 sequences are SGHAT and FQNNGV.

This clone was observed a handful of times. This chain uses TRBV6-5 with TRBJ2-1; 13 bases agree with TRBD2. Per the germline V gene, CDR1 is MNHEY and CDR2 is SVGAGI. CDR3 length: 15 residues. J was trimmed by 7 bases and V by 2 bases; bases with no gene match: 2. In nucleotides, the CDR3 is TGTGCCAGCAGTTACCCGACTAGCGGGGGGAATGAGCAGTTCTTC. Translated: CASSYPTSGGNEQFF.

The chain employs TRBV28 and TRBJ2-5; 7 bases align to TRBD2. Trimming took 5 bases from V and 4 from J; bases not matched to a gene: 10. The CDR3 consists of 15 residues. Per the germline V gene, CDR1 is MDHEN and CDR2 is SYDVKM. CDR3 residues: CASSPTGGGGETQYF. CDR3 DNA sequence: TGTGCCAGCAGTCCCACTGGCGGGGGTGGAGAGACCCAGTACTTC.

A note on this clone: This sample includes further DNA sequences coding for the same CDR3. The V gene is TRBV7-9, the J gene TRBJ1-1; no clear D. The CDR3 is made up of 11 amino acids. With 5 bases removed from V and 2 bases from J, the gap between germline ends came to 3 bases. Germline values: CDR1 SEHNR, CDR2 FQNEAQ (reference sequence). The CDR3 nucleotides are TGTGCCAGCAGCCTAAACACTGAAGCTTTCTTT. The encoded protein is CASSLNTEAFF.

The genes are TRBV30 and TRBJ2-7, with D unresolved. V was pared by 0 bases and J by 4 bases, with 10 bases between. This CDR3 comprises 13 residues. Germline-derived CDR1 and CDR2 are GTSNPN and SVGIG (reference sequence). The CDR3 sequence: CAWSVLSRYEQYF. DNA for the CDR3: TGTGCCTGGAGTGTACTTTCTAGGTACGAGCAGTACTTC.

This sequence joins TRBV10-3 and TRBJ1-6; no clear D. This CDR3 comprises 15 residues. V gave up 0 bases and J gave up 6 bases, with 9 bases separating them. Germline lookup yields CDR1 ENHRY and CDR2 SYGVKD. The CDR3 loop is CAISESNSPNSPLHF. The CDR3 DNA is TGTGCCATCAGTGAGTCGAATTCCCCTAATTCACCCCTCCACTTT.

In its sample, this clone ranks as medium-sized. The chain links TRBV27 to TRBJ2-3; perhaps TRBD1 as D (6 bases). This CDR3 spans 16 amino acids. Deletions cut 2 bases from V and 5 bases from J, with 17 bases between. Germline V gene lookup returns CDR1 MNHEY and CDR2 SMNVEV (reference sequence). CDR3 loop: CASSLGLGAGEDTQYF. In nucleotides, the CDR3 is TGTGCCAGCAGTTTAGGACTTGGGGCAGGGGAAGATACGCAGTATTTT.

The J gene is TRBJ1-1, the V gene TRBV30; possible D gene TRBD1, 5 bases. The CDR3 runs to 13 residues. Germline CDR1 GTSNPN, CDR2 SVGIG (reference sequence). V was trimmed by 5 bases and J by 1 base, leaving 11 bases between them. CDR3 sequence (DNA): TGTGCCTGGCTCCACAGGAGGAACACTGAAGCTTTCTTT. Residues: CAWLHRRNTEAFF.

This clone appeared a few times. The chain couples TRBV30 to TRBJ2-3; 12 nucleotides match TRBD2. The germline V gene encodes CDR1 GTSNPN and CDR2 SVGIG (reference sequence). The CDR3 totals 13 residues. V lost 3 bases, J lost 6 bases, and 1 base stayed unmatched. CDR3 coding DNA: TGTGCCTGGAGACTAGCGGGGGGCGATACGCAGTATTTT. It yields the protein CAWRLAGGDTQYF. Full variable domain (remainder filled in from reference TRBV30 and TRBJ2-3): SQTIHQWPATLVQPVGSPLSLECTVEGTSNPNLYWYRQAAGRGLQLLFYSVGIGQISSEVPQNLSASRPQDRQFILSSKKLLLSDSGFYLCAWRLAGGDTQYFGPGTRLTVL.

This clone was observed a few times. The chain is built from TRBV9 and TRBJ1-1; D unresolved. Per the germline V gene, CDR1 is SGDLS and CDR2 is YYNGEE. CDR3 length: 12 amino acids. V was trimmed by 7 bases and J by 2 bases, leaving 9 bases between them. CDR3 DNA: TGTGCCAGCGGCCTGATTAACACTGAAGCTTTCTTT. Amino acid sequence: CASGLINTEAFF.

This clone was recorded at least ten times. In DNA, the CDR3 is TGTGCCAGCAGCGGACTAGCGGGAATGTCAGATACGCAGTATTTT. It yields the protein CASSGLAGMSDTQYF. The chain is built from TRBV7-9 and TRBJ2-3, with 12 bases aligning to TRBD2. Germline V gene sequence: CDR1 SEHNR, CDR2 FQNEAQ (reference sequence). CDR3 size: 15 residues. V was clipped by 5 bases and J by 4 bases; unmatched bases: 4.